This TCR beta chain was found in a study of cytomegalovirus exposure and HLA in healthy donors. Germline V CDR1 and CDR2: SNHLY, FYNNEI. V shed 8 bases, J shed 4 bases, and the junction held 16 bases outside the gene matches. This CDR3 is built from 16 residues. PCR primers comprised 60 Vbeta and 13 Jbeta primers. Profiled with immunoSEQ multiplex PCR; TCRdb holds only in-frame clones, not every one. The repertoire holds 180,000 or so clones, with approximately 83% as singletons. The TCR comes from a man aged 18 to 35 in good health and CMV-seropositive. Material: PBMCs. The chain combines TRBV2 with TRBJ1-2; 7 positions match TRBD1. Here the CDR3 DNA reads TGTGCCAGCTCCTCTGCGGGTATCGACAGGGCCTATGGCTACACCTTC. Encoded protein: CASSSAGIDRAYGYTF.